The clone carrying this TCR beta chain was counted a few times. The sample originates from a study of PD-L1 blockade in urothelial cancer. Study-level background: The number of prior chemotherapy regimens per patient was 0 to 3.

Assay used: immunoSEQ multiplex PCR; TCRdb lists only in-frame clones, some missing. This sample has tens of thousands of clones; nearly 85% occur once, and the top ten carry 15% to 18%. The CDR3 contains 15 residues. Sample time point: pretreatment peripheral blood. This chain connects TRBV21-1 to TRBJ2-7; the table's D gene call, TRBD1, was not cross checked with the DNA. TRBV21-1 constitutes a pseudogene. The sequence was collected from a man in his sixties with urothelial cancer. Specimen: PBMCs, collected around atezolizumab (anti-PD-L1) treatment. CDR3 nucleotide sequence: TGTGCCAGCAGCCCGAGGGACAGGCCCCCCTACGAGCAGTACTTC. Protein sequence: CASSPRDRPPYEQYF.